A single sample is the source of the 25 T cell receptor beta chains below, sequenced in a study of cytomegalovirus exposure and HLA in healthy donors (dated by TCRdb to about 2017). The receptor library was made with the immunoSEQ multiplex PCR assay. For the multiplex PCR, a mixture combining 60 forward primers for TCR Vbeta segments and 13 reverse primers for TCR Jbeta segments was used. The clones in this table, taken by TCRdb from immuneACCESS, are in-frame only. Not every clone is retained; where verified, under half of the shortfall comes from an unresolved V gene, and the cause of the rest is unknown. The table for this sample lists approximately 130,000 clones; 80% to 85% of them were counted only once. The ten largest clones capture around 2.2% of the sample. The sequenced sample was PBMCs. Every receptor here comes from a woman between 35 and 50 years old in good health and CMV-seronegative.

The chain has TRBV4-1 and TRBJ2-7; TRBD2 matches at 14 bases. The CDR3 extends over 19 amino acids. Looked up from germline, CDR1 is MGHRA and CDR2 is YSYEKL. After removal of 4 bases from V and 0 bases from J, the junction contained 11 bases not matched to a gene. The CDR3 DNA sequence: TGCGCCAGCAGCCCTACCGGGACTAGCGGGGGAACAGGCTCCTACGAGCAGTACTTC. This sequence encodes CASSPTGTSGGTGSYEQYF.

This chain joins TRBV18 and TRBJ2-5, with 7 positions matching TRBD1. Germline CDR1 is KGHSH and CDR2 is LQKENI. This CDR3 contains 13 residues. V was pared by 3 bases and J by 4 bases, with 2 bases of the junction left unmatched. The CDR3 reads CASSPRGRETQYF. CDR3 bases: TGTGCCAGCTCACCGAGGGGGCGAGAGACCCAGTACTTC.

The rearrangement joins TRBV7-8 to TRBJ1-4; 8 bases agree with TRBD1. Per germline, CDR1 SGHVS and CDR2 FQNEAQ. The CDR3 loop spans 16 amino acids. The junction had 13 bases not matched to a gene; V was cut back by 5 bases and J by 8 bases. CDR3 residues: CASSLRTDRGSEKLFF. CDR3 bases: TGTGCCAGCAGCCTACGAACCGACAGGGGCAGCGAAAAACTGTTTTTT. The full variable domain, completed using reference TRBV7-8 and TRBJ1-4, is GAGVSQSPRYKVAKRGQDVALRCDPISGHVSLFWYQQALGQGPEFLTYFQNEAQLDKSGLPSDRFFAERPEGSVSTLKIQRTQQEDSAVYLCASSLRTDRGSEKLFFGSGTQLSVL.

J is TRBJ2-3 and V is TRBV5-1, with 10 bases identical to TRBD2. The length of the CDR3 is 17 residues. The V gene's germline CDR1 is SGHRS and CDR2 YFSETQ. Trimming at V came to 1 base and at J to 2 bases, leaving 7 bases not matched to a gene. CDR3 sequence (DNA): TGCGCCAGCAGCTTGCCTAGCGGGAGTGGGGTCACAGATACGCAGTATTTT. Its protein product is CASSLPSGSGVTDTQYF.

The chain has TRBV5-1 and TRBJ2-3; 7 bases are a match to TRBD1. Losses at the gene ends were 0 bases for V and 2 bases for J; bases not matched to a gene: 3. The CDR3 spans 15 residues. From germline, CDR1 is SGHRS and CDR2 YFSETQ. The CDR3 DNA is TGCGCCAGCAGCTTGGAGACAGGGCACACAGATACGCAGTATTTT. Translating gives CASSLETGHTDTQYF.

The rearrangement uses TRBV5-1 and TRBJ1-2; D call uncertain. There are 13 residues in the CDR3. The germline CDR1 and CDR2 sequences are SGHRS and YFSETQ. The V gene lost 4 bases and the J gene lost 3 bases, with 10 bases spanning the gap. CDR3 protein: CASSRDVDYGYTF. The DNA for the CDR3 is TGCGCCAGCAGCCGGGATGTGGACTATGGCTACACCTTC.

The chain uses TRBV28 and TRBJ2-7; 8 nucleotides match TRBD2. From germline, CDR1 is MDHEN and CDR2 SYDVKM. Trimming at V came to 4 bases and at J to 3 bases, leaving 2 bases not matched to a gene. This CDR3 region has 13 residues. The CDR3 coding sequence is TGTGCCAGCAGTTCCGGGGGGGGCTACGAGCAGTACTTC. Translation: CASSSGGGYEQYF.

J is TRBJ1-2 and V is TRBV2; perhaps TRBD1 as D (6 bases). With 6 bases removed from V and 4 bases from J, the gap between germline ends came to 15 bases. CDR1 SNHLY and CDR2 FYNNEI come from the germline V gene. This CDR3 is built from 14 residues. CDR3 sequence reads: CASSPGGGLYGYTF. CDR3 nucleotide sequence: TGTGCCAGCAGCCCAGGCGGGGGCCTCTATGGCTACACCTTC.

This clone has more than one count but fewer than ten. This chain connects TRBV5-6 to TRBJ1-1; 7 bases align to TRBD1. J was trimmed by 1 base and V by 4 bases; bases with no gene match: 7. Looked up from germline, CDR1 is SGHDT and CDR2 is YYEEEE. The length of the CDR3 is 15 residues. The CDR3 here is CASSGETGSNTEAFF. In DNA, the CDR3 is TGTGCCAGCAGCGGAGAGACAGGGTCGAACACTGAAGCTTTCTTT. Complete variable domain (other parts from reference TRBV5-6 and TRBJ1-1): DAGVTQSPTHLIKTRGQQVTLRCSPKSGHDTVSWYQQALGQGPQFIFQYYEEEERQRGNFPDRFSGHQFPNYSSELNVNALLLGDSALYLCASSGETGSNTEAFFGQGTRLTVV.

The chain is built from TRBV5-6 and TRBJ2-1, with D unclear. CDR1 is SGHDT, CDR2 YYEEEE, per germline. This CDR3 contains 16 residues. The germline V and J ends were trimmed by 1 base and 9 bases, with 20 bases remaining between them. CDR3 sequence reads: CASSLFRLDVRFEQFF. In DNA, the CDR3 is TGTGCCAGCAGCTTGTTTCGCCTAGATGTTCGGTTTGAGCAGTTCTTC.

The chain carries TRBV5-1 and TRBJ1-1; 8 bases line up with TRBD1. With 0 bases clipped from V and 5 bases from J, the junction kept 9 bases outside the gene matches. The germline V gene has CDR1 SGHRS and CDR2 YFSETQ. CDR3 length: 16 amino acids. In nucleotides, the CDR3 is TGCGCCAGCAGCTTGGCGGGACAGGAGGTGACAACTGAAGCTTTCTTT. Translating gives CASSLAGQEVTTEAFF.

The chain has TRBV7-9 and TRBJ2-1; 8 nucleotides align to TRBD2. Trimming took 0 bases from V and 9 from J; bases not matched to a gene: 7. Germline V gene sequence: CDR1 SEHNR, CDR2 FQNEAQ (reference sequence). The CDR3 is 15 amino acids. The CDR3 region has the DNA TGTGCCAGCAGCTTAGCGGTGAGCGGGAGTGGTGAGCAGTTCTTC. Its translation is CASSLAVSGSGEQFF.

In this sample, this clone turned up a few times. CDR3 nucleotides: TGTGCCAGCAGCTCCACACCGGGACAGGGGTCCTACGAGCAGTACTTC. Its translation is CASSSTPGQGSYEQYF. This chain links TRBV7-6 with TRBJ2-7, with TRBD1 matching 10 bases. Germline CDR1 reads SGHVS; CDR2 reads FNYEAQ. This CDR3 region has 16 residues. V trimming: 4 bases; J trimming: 1 base; junction bases outside the gene matches: 7.

The CDR3 DNA is TGTGCCAGCAGCTCCACATGGGACAGGGGTACTGAAGCTTTCTTT. This sequence encodes CASSSTWDRGTEAFF. The V call is TRBV13, the J call TRBJ1-1, with TRBD1 matching over 10 bases. Trimming at V came to 4 bases and at J to 5 bases, leaving 7 bases not matched to a gene. The length of the CDR3 is 15 residues. Germline V gene sequence: CDR1 PRHDT, CDR2 FYEKMQ (reference sequence).

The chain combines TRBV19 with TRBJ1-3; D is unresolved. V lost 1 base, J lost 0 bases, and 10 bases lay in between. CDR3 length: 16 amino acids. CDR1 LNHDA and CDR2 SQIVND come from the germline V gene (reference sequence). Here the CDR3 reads CASSIGRTASGNTIYF. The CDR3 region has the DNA TGTGCCAGTAGTATAGGACGGACTGCCTCTGGAAACACCATATATTTT.

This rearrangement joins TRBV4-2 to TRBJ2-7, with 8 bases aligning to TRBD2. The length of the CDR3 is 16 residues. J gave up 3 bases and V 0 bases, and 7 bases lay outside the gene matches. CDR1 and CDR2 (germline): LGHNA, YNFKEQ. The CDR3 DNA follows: TGTGCCAGCAGCCAAGAGGGGTCGGGAGGGTTCTACGAGCAGTACTTC. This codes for CASSQEGSGGFYEQYF.

The CDR3 reads CASSYSTSGAYEQYF. CDR3 DNA: TGTGCCAGCAGTTACTCGACTAGCGGGGCTTACGAGCAGTACTTC. The gene calls are TRBV6-5 and TRBJ2-5; 11 nucleotides line up with TRBD2. The DNA end lines up better with TRBJ2-7; the J call may be wrong. From germline, CDR1 is MNHEY and CDR2 SVGAGI. The CDR3 is 15 residues long.

DNA of the CDR3: TGCAGTGCTAGGCTCGCGGGCGAGCAGTACTTC. The encoded protein is CSARLAGEQYF. The J gene is TRBJ2-7, the V gene TRBV20-1, with D maybe TRBD2 (5 bases). The length of the CDR3 is 11 residues. V dropped 3 bases and J dropped 6 bases, with 9 bases sitting between them. CDR1 is DFQATT, CDR2 SNEGSKA, per germline (reference sequence).

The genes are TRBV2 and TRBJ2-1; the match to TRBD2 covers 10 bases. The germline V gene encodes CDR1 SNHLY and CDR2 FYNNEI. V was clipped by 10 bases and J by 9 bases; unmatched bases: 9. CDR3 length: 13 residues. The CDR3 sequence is CAIGLAASGEQFF. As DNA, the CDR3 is TGTGCCATCGGACTAGCGGCCTCGGGTGAGCAGTTCTTC.

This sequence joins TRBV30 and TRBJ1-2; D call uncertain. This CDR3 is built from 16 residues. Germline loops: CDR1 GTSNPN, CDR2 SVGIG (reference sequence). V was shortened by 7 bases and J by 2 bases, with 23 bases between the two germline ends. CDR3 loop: CAFLPDSFPSNYGYTF. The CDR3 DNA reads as TGTGCCTTTCTCCCGGACTCCTTCCCGAGCAACTATGGCTACACCTTC.

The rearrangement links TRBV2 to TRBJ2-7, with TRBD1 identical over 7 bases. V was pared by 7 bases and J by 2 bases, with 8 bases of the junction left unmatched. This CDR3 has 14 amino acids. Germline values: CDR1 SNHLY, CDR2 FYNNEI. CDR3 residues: CASIVGTATYEQYF. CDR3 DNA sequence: TGTGCCAGCATCGTGGGGACAGCCACCTACGAGCAGTACTTC.

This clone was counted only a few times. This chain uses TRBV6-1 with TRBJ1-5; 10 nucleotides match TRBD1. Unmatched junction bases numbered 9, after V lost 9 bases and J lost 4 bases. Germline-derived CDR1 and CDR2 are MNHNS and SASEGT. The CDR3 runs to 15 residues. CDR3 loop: CASNSGTGVNQPQHF. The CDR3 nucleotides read TGTGCCAGTAACTCCGGGACAGGGGTTAATCAGCCCCAGCATTTT.

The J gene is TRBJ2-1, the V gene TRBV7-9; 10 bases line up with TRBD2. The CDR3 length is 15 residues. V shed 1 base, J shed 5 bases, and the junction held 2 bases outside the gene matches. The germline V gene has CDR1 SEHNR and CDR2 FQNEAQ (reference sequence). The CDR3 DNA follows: TGTGCCAGCAGCTTAGAAAGCGGGGGGGACAATGAGCAGTTCTTC. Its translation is CASSLESGGDNEQFF.

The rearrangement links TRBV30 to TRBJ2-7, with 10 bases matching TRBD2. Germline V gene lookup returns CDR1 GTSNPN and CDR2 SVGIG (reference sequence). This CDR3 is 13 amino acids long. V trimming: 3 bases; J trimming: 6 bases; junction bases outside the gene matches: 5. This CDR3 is CAWRVAGGSEQYF. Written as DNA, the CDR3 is TGTGCCTGGAGGGTAGCGGGGGGCTCCGAGCAGTACTTC.

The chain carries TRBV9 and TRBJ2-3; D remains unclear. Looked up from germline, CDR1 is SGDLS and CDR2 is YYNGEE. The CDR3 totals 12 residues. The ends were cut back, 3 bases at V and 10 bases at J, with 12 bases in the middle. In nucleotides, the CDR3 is TGTGCCAGCAGCGGGAGCGTCGGCCCGCAGTATTTT. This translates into CASSGSVGPQYF.